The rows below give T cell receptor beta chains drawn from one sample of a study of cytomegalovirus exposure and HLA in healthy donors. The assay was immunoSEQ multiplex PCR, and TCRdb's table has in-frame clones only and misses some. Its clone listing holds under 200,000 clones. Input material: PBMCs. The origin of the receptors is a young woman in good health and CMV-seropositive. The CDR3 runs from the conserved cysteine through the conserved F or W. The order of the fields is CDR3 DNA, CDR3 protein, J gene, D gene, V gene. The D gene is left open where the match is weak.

DNA: TGTGCCAGCAGTTACTCGGGGCGCTACACCTTC
CDR3: CASSYSGRYTF
J: TRBJ1-2
D: NA
V: TRBV6-5

DNA: TGTGCCTGGAATGGACAGGGAGGATCACCCCTCCACTTT
CDR3: CAWNGQGGSPLHF
J: TRBJ1-6
D: TRBD1
V: TRBV30

DNA: TGTGCCATCAGGCCGGGACAGCCGAACACTGAAGCTTTCTTT
CDR3: CAIRPGQPNTEAFF
J: TRBJ1-1
D: TRBD1
V: TRBV10-3

DNA: TGTGCCAGCAGTTCAATTAGAGACAGGGGGGGGTATGGCTACACCTTC
CDR3: CASSSIRDRGGYGYTF
J: TRBJ1-2
D: TRBD1
V: TRBV6-5

DNA: TGTGCCAGCAGCTTAGAGCGGACAGGAACCTATGGCTACACCTTC
CDR3: CASSLERTGTYGYTF
J: TRBJ1-2
D: TRBD1
V: TRBV11-1

DNA: TGTGCCAGCAGCGACTACGGGACAGGGTTGGATGAGCAGTTCTTC
CDR3: CASSDYGTGLDEQFF
J: TRBJ2-1
D: TRBD1
V: TRBV6-1

DNA: TGTGCCAGCAGCCCGGGGCGGGGGGTTAACTACAATGAGCAGTTCTTC
CDR3: CASSPGRGVNYNEQFF
J: TRBJ2-1
D: TRBD2
V: TRBV7-6

DNA: TGTGCCAGCAGTACCGGACAGGATGCCTACGAGCAGTACTTC
CDR3: CASSTGQDAYEQYF
J: TRBJ2-7
D: TRBD1
V: TRBV6-6

DNA: TGTGCCAGCAGCACAGGGGTCAACACCGGGGAGCTGTTTTTT
CDR3: CASSTGVNTGELFF
J: TRBJ2-2
D: TRBD1
V: TRBV6-5

DNA: TGTGCCAGCAGCCAGGACAGAAACTATGGCTACACCTTC
CDR3: CASSQDRNYGYTF
J: TRBJ1-2
D: NA
V: TRBV4-2

DNA: TGTGCCAGCAGCTTAGCAGGGGCGAATGAGCAGTTCTTC
CDR3: CASSLAGANEQFF
J: TRBJ2-1
D: NA
V: TRBV7-9

DNA: TGTGCCTGGAGTTGGGGGACTAGTAACATTCAGTACTTC
CDR3: CAWSWGTSNIQYF
J: TRBJ2-4
D: TRBD2
V: TRBV30

DNA: TGTGCCAGCAGCTTACAGGGGAAGGCAACTGAAGCTTTCTTT
CDR3: CASSLQGKATEAFF
J: TRBJ1-1
D: TRBD1
V: TRBV5-4

DNA: TGTGCCAGCAGCTCGGGGACAGCCACAGATACGCAGTATTTT
CDR3: CASSSGTATDTQYF
J: TRBJ2-3
D: TRBD1
V: TRBV5-4

DNA: TGTGCCAGCACCATAGACAGGTCTCTGAACACTGAAGCTTTCTTT
CDR3: CASTIDRSLNTEAFF
J: TRBJ1-1
D: NA
V: TRBV6-5

DNA: TGTGCCAGCAGCTCGACCCTAGCGTTGTCCTACGAGCAGTACTTC
CDR3: CASSSTLALSYEQYF
J: TRBJ2-7
D: NA
V: TRBV7-2

DNA: TGTGCCAGCATCCTCTGGCAGGGTTTGTCCCACGAGCAGTACTTC
CDR3: CASILWQGLSHEQYF
J: TRBJ2-7
D: NA
V: TRBV11-2

DNA: TGTGCCAGCAGCACCGGCAGGGATTACGAGCAGTACTTC
CDR3: CASSTGRDYEQYF
J: TRBJ2-7
D: NA
V: TRBV6-5

DNA: TGTGCCAGCAGCCGGACCGGGACAGGGGTGTTTTTT
CDR3: CASSRTGTGVFF
J: TRBJ1-4
D: TRBD1
V: TRBV13

DNA: TGTGCCAGCAGGCCACTAGAAAACCTCCACGAGCAGTACTTC
CDR3: CASRPLENLHEQYF
J: TRBJ2-7
D: NA
V: TRBV27

DNA: TGTGCCAGCAGTGAAAGTCGCAGGGCCTATGGCTACACCTTC
CDR3: CASSESRRAYGYTF
J: TRBJ1-2
D: NA
V: TRBV2

DNA: TGTGCCAGCAGCGGGGGCCGGGACTACAATGAGCAGTTCTTC
CDR3: CASSGGRDYNEQFF
J: TRBJ2-1
D: NA
V: TRBV7-9